A selection of T cell receptor beta chains follows, all from one sample in a study of early stage breast cancer tumors. Libraries were prepared by immunoSEQ multiplex PCR; TCRdb keeps only in-frame clonotypes and omits some of them. The sample carries 25,000 to 30,000 clones, under 60% recorded once. Sequencing input: breast tumor tissue. The receptors stem from a person aged 45-60 years with breast cancer. CDR3s include the opening cysteine and the closing phenylalanine or tryptophan. Each record gives: CDR3 DNA, CDR3 protein, V gene, D gene, clone size, J gene. The D gene is left open where the match is weak. Size values are once, few and many counts, or a class for expanded clones, and some rows have none.

TGTGCCAGCAGCTTATCCGGGGGCACTGAAGCTTTCTTT CASSLSGGTEAFF TRBV13 . many TRBJ1-1
TGTGCCAGTAGCGAAGGCAGGGGGGGCGAGCAGTACTTC CASSEGRGGEQYF TRBV19 . few TRBJ2-7
TGTGCCATCAGTGAGTCGGGCCTAGGATCCGAGCAGTACTTC CAISESGLGSEQYF TRBV10-3 . . TRBJ2-7
TGTGCCAGCAGCTTAGCCCCCCCGGGGACTGAAGCTTTCTTT CASSLAPPGTEAFF TRBV13 . . TRBJ1-1
TGTGCCAGCTCTGCCAGCAGCTTTACCGGAAACAGGGTACAAAAACTGTTTTTT CASSASSFTGNRVQKLFF TRBV7-8 . . TRBJ1-4
TGTGCCAGCAGCTCGGACCTAAATCAGCCCCAGCATTTT CASSSDLNQPQHF TRBV7-2 . . TRBJ1-5
TGTGCCAGTAGCCAGGGGGTCTACGAGCAGTACTTC CASSQGVYEQYF TRBV19 TRBD1 . TRBJ2-7
TGTGCCAGCAGACCGACACTAGAGATGGGTGTGGGGAACTATGGCTACACCTTC CASRPTLEMGVGNYGYTF TRBV2 . . TRBJ1-2
TGTGCCAGCAGCACAGGACTAGCGGGAGGAGGCACAGATACGCAGTATTTT CASSTGLAGGGTDTQYF TRBV7-3 TRBD2 . TRBJ2-3
TGTGCCAGCAGCTCGGGAGTGAACAATGAGCAGTTCTTC CASSSGVNNEQFF TRBV7-3 . . TRBJ2-1
TGTGCCAGCAGCCAGGGACGGGACCAAGAGACCCAGTACTTC CASSQGRDQETQYF TRBV13 . . TRBJ2-5
TGCAGCGTTGAAACGACTTTAGCGGGAGAGGGGCCCTCCACAGATACGCAGTATTTT CSVETTLAGEGPSTDTQYF TRBV29-1 TRBD2 . TRBJ2-3
TGTGCCAGCAGTGAACTAGCAGCGAACACCGGGGAGCTGTTTTTT CASSELAANTGELFF TRBV6-1 . once TRBJ2-2
TGTGCTAGCAGCTTATTAGCGGGAGAGACCCAGTACTTC CASSLLAGETQYF TRBV7-7 TRBD2 few TRBJ2-5
TGTGCCAGCTCACCGAACCAGGGTGGTTACGAGCAGTACTTC CASSPNQGGYEQYF TRBV18 . . TRBJ2-7
TGTGCCAGCAGCGCGCCGGGACAACACTATGGCTACACCTTC CASSAPGQHYGYTF TRBV5-6 . . TRBJ1-2
TGTGCCAGCAGCCCGAATCCGACTAGCGGGAGACATGAGCAGTACTTC CASSPNPTSGRHEQYF TRBV7-2 TRBD2 . TRBJ2-7
TGTGCCAGCAGTGAAACTAGCGGGAGCTCCTACAATGAGCAGTTCTTC CASSETSGSSYNEQFF TRBV6-4 TRBD2 . TRBJ2-1
TGTGCCTGGGGGCCGCGCTACAACCCCAATCAGCCCCAGCATTTT CAWGPRYNPNQPQHF TRBV30 . few TRBJ1-5
TGCGCCAGCAGCCAGCTCGAGTTGAGTCAGCCCCAGCATTTT CASSQLELSQPQHF TRBV4-1 . once TRBJ1-5
TGTGCCAGCAGCCAAACAGGGGCGAACACCGGGGAGCTGTTTTTT CASSQTGANTGELFF TRBV7-3 TRBD1 . TRBJ2-2